Shown below are 31 T cell receptor beta chains from a single sample sequenced in a study of cytomegalovirus exposure and HLA in healthy donors. With 60 Vbeta and 13 Jbeta primers, the PCR was carried out. Method: immunoSEQ multiplex PCR; TCRdb's copy keeps in-frame clones and lacks some. The sample includes 150,000 to 200,000 clones, around 80% seen only once; the top ten take approximately 2%. Source material: PBMCs. These receptors originate from a young man in good health and CMV-seronegative.

The sample holds one count of this clone. The J gene is TRBJ2-1, the V gene TRBV9; unclear D gene. Germline-derived CDR1 and CDR2 are SGDLS and YYNGEE. V was trimmed by 0 bases and J by 10 bases, leaving 8 bases between them. There are 12 residues in the CDR3. The CDR3 nucleotides are TGTGCCAGCAGCGTAGTTCCGAGCGAGCAGTTCTTC. Protein: CASSVVPSEQFF.

The rearrangement uses TRBV7-9 and TRBJ1-6; TRBD1 agrees at 10 bases. The CDR3 is 17 residues long. CDR1 SEHNR and CDR2 FQNEAQ come from the germline V gene (reference sequence). V was pared by 0 bases and J by 7 bases, with 6 bases of the junction left unmatched. The CDR3 DNA reads TGTGCCAGCAGCTTAGCGGGCCGGGACAGGGGCAATTCACCCCTCCACTTT. Amino acids: CASSLAGRDRGNSPLHF.

In the case of this clone: Other DNA sequences within the sample encode an identical CDR3. This sequence joins TRBV5-1 and TRBJ1-5, with D possibly matching TRBD1 (5 bases). The CDR3 sequence is 13 residues long. V shed 0 bases and J shed 4 bases, with 5 bases lying between them. CDR1 SGHRS and CDR2 YFSETQ come from the germline V gene. The CDR3 DNA reads as TGCGCCAGCAGCTTGGCAGGGAATCAGCCCCAGCATTTT. Translated: CASSLAGNQPQHF.

The chain is built from TRBV7-9 and TRBJ1-5, with TRBD1 identical over 7 bases. Trimming took 5 bases from V and 4 from J; bases not matched to a gene: 5. CDR1 is SEHNR and CDR2 is FQNEAQ in the germline V gene (reference sequence). CDR3 size: 14 residues. In DNA form, the CDR3 reads TGTGCCAGCAGCCCTCAACAGGGGAATCAGCCCCAGCATTTT. Its translation: CASSPQQGNQPQHF.

The rearrangement links TRBV2 to TRBJ1-5; a weak D match, TRBD1 (5 bases). Trimming removed 3 bases from V and 11 bases from J, with 17 bases in between. Germline-derived CDR1 and CDR2 are SNHLY and FYNNEI. The CDR3 length is 14 residues. The CDR3 region has the DNA TGTGCCAGCAGTGACGGGGGAGGGGATGTAGCCCAGCATTTT. Its translation: CASSDGGGDVAQHF.

With respect to this clone: The germline gene is not matched at one end of the junction; a read error may be the cause. The V call is TRBV7-9, the J call TRBJ1-1; D gene uncertain. The CDR3 spans 13 residues. Germline V CDR1 and CDR2: SEHNR, FQNEAQ (reference sequence). CDR3 protein: CSSSFIPNTEAFF. The DNA of the CDR3 is TGTTCCAGCAGCTTCATTCCGAACACTGAAGCTTTCTTT.

V and J are TRBV5-1 and TRBJ2-1; possibly TRBD2 for D (6 bases). CDR1 SGHRS and CDR2 YFSETQ come from the germline V gene. Trimming left V 4 bases short and J 6 bases short, with 17 bases between. The CDR3 extends over 15 amino acids. CDR3 amino acids: CASSLPERGLNEQFF. As DNA, the CDR3 is TGCGCCAGCAGCCTCCCCGAGAGGGGACTCAATGAGCAGTTCTTC.

The chain links TRBV15 to TRBJ2-1, with 12 bases aligning to TRBD2. Trimming at V came to 3 bases and at J to 8 bases, leaving 8 bases not matched to a gene. Germline CDR1 is LNHNV and CDR2 is YYDKDF (reference sequence). The CDR3 extends over 16 amino acids. CDR3: CATSRGGLAGPDEQFF. CDR3 nucleotides: TGTGCCACCAGCAGGGGTGGACTAGCGGGACCCGATGAGCAGTTCTTC.

The V gene is TRBV5-6, the J gene TRBJ2-2; tentatively, D is TRBD2 (6 bases). V lost 3 bases and J 2 bases, leaving 8 bases between the germline ends. The CDR3 contains 14 residues. Germline V lookup: CDR1 SGHDT, CDR2 YYEEEE. The CDR3 spells CASSWRGNTGELFF. DNA of the CDR3: TGTGCCAGCAGCTGGAGGGGTAACACCGGGGAGCTGTTTTTT.

The rearrangement uses TRBV7-8 and TRBJ2-7, with 9 bases that match TRBD2. The junction had 6 bases not matched to a gene; V was cut back by 5 bases and J by 1 base. Germline V CDR1 and CDR2: SGHVS, FQNEAQ. CDR3 length: 15 amino acids. Here the CDR3 reads CASSRLAVLSYEQYF. The DNA of the CDR3 is TGTGCCAGCAGCCGACTAGCGGTCCTTTCCTACGAGCAGTACTTC.

The gene calls are TRBV30 and TRBJ1-3, with D unresolved. The CDR3 extends over 16 amino acids. V lost 0 bases and J 0 bases, leaving 12 bases between the germline ends. Germline CDR1 GTSNPN, CDR2 SVGIG (reference sequence). CDR3 sequence reads: CAWSVRSTTSGNTIYF. The CDR3 DNA follows: TGTGCCTGGAGTGTGAGAAGCACTACCTCTGGAAACACCATATATTTT.

V gene TRBV6-1 combines with J gene TRBJ2-7; TRBD1 matches at 7 bases. CDR3 length equals 14 residues. Germline CDR1 is MNHNS and CDR2 is SASEGT. V lost 2 bases to trimming and J lost 4 bases; unmatched junction nucleotides: 5. The chain's CDR3 is CASSEPGTAYEQYF. The CDR3 bases are TGTGCCAGCAGTGAACCAGGGACAGCTTACGAGCAGTACTTC.

The chain has TRBV19 and TRBJ2-3; 9 bases are shared with TRBD1. This CDR3 contains 15 residues. Germline CDR1 reads LNHDA; CDR2 reads SQIVND (reference sequence). Unmatched junction bases numbered 5, after V lost 4 bases and J lost 3 bases. CDR3 nucleotides: TGTGCCAGTAGTAACCAGGGACAGGGAACAGATACGCAGTATTTT. It specifies CASSNQGQGTDTQYF.

This clone was observed a few times. The V call is TRBV7-2, the J call TRBJ2-5; TRBD2 is a possible D gene (5 bases). The CDR3 consists of 12 residues. CDR1 is SGHTA, CDR2 FQGNSA, per germline. Trimming removed 6 bases from V and 2 bases from J, with 7 bases in between. CDR3 protein: CASRDLQETQYF. CDR3 nucleotides: TGTGCCAGCAGGGACTTGCAAGAGACCCAGTACTTC.

The V and J genes are TRBV7-2 and TRBJ1-1, with 8 bases identical to TRBD1. The J segment lost 0 bases and the V segment lost 4 bases, leaving 4 bases of the junction unmatched. Germline lookup yields CDR1 SGHTA and CDR2 FQGNSA. This CDR3 is built from 15 residues. This chain's CDR3 is CASSWPGQVNTEAFF. The DNA of the CDR3 is TGTGCCAGCAGCTGGCCGGGACAGGTGAACACTGAAGCTTTCTTT.

The chain carries TRBV28 and TRBJ2-2; maybe TRBD2 (5 bases). The CDR3 is 14 residues long. Trimming shortened V by 5 bases and J by 6 bases, and 13 bases separated the two germline ends. CDR1 MDHEN and CDR2 SYDVKM come from the germline V gene. CDR3 coding DNA: TGTGCCAGCAGTCTAACTAGTACTCCCGGGGAGCTGTTTTTT. Its translation is CASSLTSTPGELFF.

The V call is TRBV7-2, the J call TRBJ2-4; tentatively, D is TRBD2 (5 bases). V dropped 0 bases and J dropped 2 bases, with 14 bases sitting between them. Germline V gives CDR1 SGHTA, CDR2 FQGNSA. This CDR3 is built from 17 residues. The CDR3, as DNA: TGTGCCAGCAGCTTAGCGCGGGCGGCGGGCCCCAAAAACATTCAGTACTTC. Residues: CASSLARAAGPKNIQYF.

This clone was seen only once. This chain uses TRBV9 with TRBJ2-3; 7 nucleotides line up with TRBD1. The CDR3 length is 15 residues. CDR1 SGDLS and CDR2 YYNGEE come from the germline V gene. V was pared by 0 bases and J by 4 bases, with 5 bases of the junction left unmatched. Here the CDR3 reads CASSVGAQGADTQYF. The CDR3 DNA follows: TGTGCCAGCAGCGTAGGGGCCCAGGGGGCAGATACGCAGTATTTT.

This sequence joins TRBV9 and TRBJ1-4, with 7 bases matching TRBD1. The CDR3 extends over 14 amino acids. CDR1 is SGDLS and CDR2 is YYNGEE in the germline V gene. Losses at the gene ends were 0 bases for V and 8 bases for J; bases not matched to a gene: 4. The CDR3 DNA reads TGTGCCAGCAGCGTAGGAGGGGGCGTCGAAAAACTGTTTTTT. It is translated as CASSVGGGVEKLFF.

This chain links TRBV27 with TRBJ2-7; 7 bases match TRBD2. CDR1 is MNHEY, CDR2 SMNVEV, per germline (reference sequence). V dropped 2 bases and J dropped 1; count of bases not matched to a gene: 2. This CDR3 has 14 residues. The CDR3 bases are TGTGCCAGCAGTTTAGGGGGGGAGTCCTACGAGCAGTACTTC. Its translation: CASSLGGESYEQYF.

The gene calls are TRBV5-6 and TRBJ1-2; D is unresolved. V lost 2 bases, J lost 7 bases, and 9 bases lay in between. The CDR3 has 12 residues. Germline V gives CDR1 SGHDT, CDR2 YYEEEE. The CDR3 DNA reads as TGTGCCAGCAGCTTAAGGGAGGGTGGCTACACCTTC. Translation: CASSLREGGYTF.

CDR3 in amino acids: CASSQAEGNQETQYF. In DNA, the CDR3 is TGCGCCAGCAGCCAAGCTGAGGGTAACCAAGAGACCCAGTACTTC. This sequence joins TRBV4-3 and TRBJ2-5; maybe TRBD2 (5 bases). Per the germline V gene, CDR1 is LGHNA and CDR2 is YSLEER. This CDR3 contains 15 residues. V lost 1 base, J lost 0 bases, and 9 bases lay in between.

The rearrangement links TRBV5-1 to TRBJ1-5; 8 bases line up with TRBD1. CDR3 length equals 14 residues. The germline V gene encodes CDR1 SGHRS and CDR2 YFSETQ. The trim removed 2 bases at V and 5 bases at J, leaving 3 bases unmatched. The CDR3 region is CASSLGQGHQPQHF. In DNA, the CDR3 is TGCGCCAGCAGCTTAGGACAGGGCCATCAGCCCCAGCATTTT.

The chain is built from TRBV7-3 and TRBJ2-5, with D perhaps TRBD1 (6 bases). The CDR3 length is 15 residues. CDR1 is SGHTA and CDR2 is FQGTGA in the germline V gene. Between the trimmed V and J ends, which lost 2 bases and 5 bases, there was a span of 15 bases. In DNA form, the CDR3 reads TGTGCCAGCAGCTTAGTCCCCCAGGGGCGGGAGACCCAGTACTTC. It specifies CASSLVPQGRETQYF.

The V gene is TRBV6-5, the J gene TRBJ1-5, with D possibly matching TRBD1 (5 bases). V gave up 2 bases and J gave up 6 bases, with 8 bases separating them. The V gene's germline CDR1 is MNHEY and CDR2 SVGAGI. This CDR3 region has 13 residues. The CDR3 nucleotides read TGTGCCAGCAGTTACGGGGGAGGTCAGCCCCAGCATTTT. This encodes CASSYGGGQPQHF.

The V and J genes are TRBV28 and TRBJ2-2; 8 nucleotides match TRBD2. From germline, CDR1 is MDHEN and CDR2 SYDVKM. The CDR3 covers 18 residues. V trimming: 3 bases; J trimming: 7 bases; junction bases outside the gene matches: 16. The CDR3 spells CASSFSSGLGSLDGELFF. The CDR3 DNA sequence: TGTGCCAGCAGTTTTTCATCGGGACTAGGATCACTCGACGGGGAGCTGTTTTTT.

This clone was seen a handful of times. CDR3 DNA: TGTGCCATCAGTATATCCACAGGGCGACGCGATACGCAGTATTTT. Its protein is CAISISTGRRDTQYF. J is TRBJ2-3 and V is TRBV10-3; a weak D match, TRBD1 (6 bases). This CDR3 comprises 15 residues. Between the trimmed V and J ends, which lost 5 bases and 6 bases, there was a span of 18 bases. Germline CDR1 ENHRY, CDR2 SYGVKD.

V gene TRBV5-1 combines with J gene TRBJ1-4, with D perhaps matching TRBD1 (5 bases). V shed 3 bases and J shed 8 bases, with 17 bases lying between them. This CDR3 is 15 amino acids long. Germline V gene lookup returns CDR1 SGHRS and CDR2 YFSETQ. In nucleotides, the CDR3 is TGCGCCAGCAGCTCCCCAGGGACTTCGGACGAAAAACTGTTTTTT. Translated, it gives CASSSPGTSDEKLFF.

The gene calls are TRBV7-9 and TRBJ1-1; a possible D gene is TRBD1 (6 bases). The germline V gene has CDR1 SEHNR and CDR2 FQNEAQ (reference sequence). V lost 5 bases and J 7 bases, leaving 14 bases between the germline ends. The CDR3 consists of 13 residues. The chain's CDR3 is CASSPSGTNEAFF. Written as DNA, the CDR3 is TGTGCCAGCAGCCCGTCCGGGACAAATGAAGCTTTCTTT. The complete variable domain, with remaining parts taken from reference TRBV7-9 and TRBJ1-1, reads DTGVSQNPRHKITKRGQNVTFRCDPISEHNRLYWYRQTLGQGPEFLTYFQNEAQLEKSRLLSDRFSAERPKGSFSTLEIQRTEQGDSAMYLCASSPSGTNEAFFGQGTRLTVV.

About this clone itself: The sample contains more than one DNA sequence encoding this CDR3. V gene TRBV4-2 combines with J gene TRBJ1-2, with D unresolved. CDR1 is LGHNA, CDR2 YNFKEQ, per germline. Trimming left V 1 base short and J 4 bases short, with 4 bases between. This CDR3 has 12 residues. CDR3 bases: TGTGCCAGCAGCCAAGCCCTCTATGGCTACACCTTC. This translates into CASSQALYGYTF.

The chain uses TRBV25-1 and TRBJ2-2; tentatively, D is TRBD1 (5 bases). V gave up 3 bases and J gave up 4 bases, with 12 bases separating them. Germline lookup yields CDR1 MGHDK and CDR2 SYGVNS. This CDR3 has 15 residues. For the CDR3, the DNA is TGTGCCAGCAGTGACTCAGGGTTATTCACCGGGGAGCTGTTTTTT. Protein: CASSDSGLFTGELFF.